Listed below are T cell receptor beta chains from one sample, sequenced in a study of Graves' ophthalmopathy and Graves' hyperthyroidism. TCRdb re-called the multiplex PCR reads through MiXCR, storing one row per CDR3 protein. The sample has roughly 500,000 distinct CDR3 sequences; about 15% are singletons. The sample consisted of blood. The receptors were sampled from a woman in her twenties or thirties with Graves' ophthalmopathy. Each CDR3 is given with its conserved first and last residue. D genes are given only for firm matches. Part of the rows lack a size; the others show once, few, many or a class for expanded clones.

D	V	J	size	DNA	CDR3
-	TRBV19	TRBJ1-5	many	TGTGCCAGTAGTATAGTGGCGGATCAGCCCCAGCATTTT	CASSIVADQPQHF
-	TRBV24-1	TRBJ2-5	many	TGTGCCACCGGGACACCCCAAGAGACCCAGTACTTC	CATGTPQETQYF
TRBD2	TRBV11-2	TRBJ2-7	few	TGTGCCAGCAGCTTAAGGAGCGGAGCGGGAGTGTCCTACGAGCAGTACTTC	CASSLRSGAGVSYEQYF
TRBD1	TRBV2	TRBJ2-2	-	TGTGCCAGCACTCAGGACAGGGGGCAAGCCGGGGAGCTGTTTTTT	CASTQDRGQAGELFF
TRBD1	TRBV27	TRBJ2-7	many	TGTGCCAGCAGTTCTCGCTGGGGACAGGGATCCTACGAGCAGTACTTC	CASSSRWGQGSYEQYF
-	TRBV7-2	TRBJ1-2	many	TGTGCCAGCAGCCCGATGGGGGGGTTGTATGGCTACACCTTC	CASSPMGGLYGYTF
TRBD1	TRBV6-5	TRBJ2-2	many	TGTGCCAGCAGTTCCCTAGGGACAGGGTCCGGGGAGCTGTTTTTT	CASSSLGTGSGELFF
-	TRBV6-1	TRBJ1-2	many	TGTGCCAGCAGTGAAGGGGTAGGGGAAACCTATGGCTACACCTTC	CASSEGVGETYGYTF
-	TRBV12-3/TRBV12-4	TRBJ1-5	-	TGTGCCAGCAGTGACCGTAGGGCGGAATATCAGCCGCAGCATTTT	CASSDRRAEYQPQHF
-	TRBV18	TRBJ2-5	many	TGTGCCAGCTCACTCCAGGGGTTGCAAGAGACCCAGTACTTC	CASSLQGLQETQYF
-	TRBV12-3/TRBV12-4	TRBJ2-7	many	TGTGCCAGCAGTTTAAGGATTTCCTACGAGCAGTACTTC	CASSLRISYEQYF
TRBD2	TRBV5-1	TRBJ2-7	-	TGCGCCAGCAGCGGGACTAGCGTAGCCTACGAGCAGTACTTC	CASSGTSVAYEQYF
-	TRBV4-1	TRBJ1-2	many	TGCGCCAGCAGCCAAGATCGTATACGGGAGGGCTACACCTTC	CASSQDRIREGYTF
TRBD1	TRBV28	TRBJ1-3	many	TGTGCCAGCAGTTTGGACAGGGAGTACGGAAACACCATATATTTT	CASSLDREYGNTIYF
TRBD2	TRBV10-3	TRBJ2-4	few	TGTGCCACTTTACCCCGACTAGCGGGAGTTAGTGCCAAAAACATTCAGTACTTC	CATLPRLAGVSAKNIQYF
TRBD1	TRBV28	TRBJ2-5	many	TGTGCCAGCAGTCTGGGACAGGGGGACACTAACAAAGAGACCCAGTACTTC	CASSLGQGDTNKETQYF
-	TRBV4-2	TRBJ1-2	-	TGTGCCAGCAGCCAAGAGGCTCTGGGCAGGCTAAACTATGGCTACACCTTC	CASSQEALGRLNYGYTF
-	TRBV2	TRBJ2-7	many	TGTGCCAGCAGGGAACCAAACGGAGAGCAGTACTTC	CASREPNGEQYF
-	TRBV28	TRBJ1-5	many	TGTGCCAGCACCTTGGGGACGCTCGGGCCCCAGCATTTT	CASTLGTLGPQHF
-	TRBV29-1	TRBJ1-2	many	TGCAGCGCCGGACATGACAACTATGGCTACACCTTC	CSAGHDNYGYTF
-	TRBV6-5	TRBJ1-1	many	TGTGCCAGCAGTTACCCCGACACTGAAGCTTTCTTT	CASSYPDTEAFF
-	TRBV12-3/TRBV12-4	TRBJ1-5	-	TGTGCCAGCAGTCCCCAGGGCCAGGTACAGCCCCAGCATTTT	CASSPQGQVQPQHF
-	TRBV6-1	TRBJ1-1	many	TGTGCCAGCCGACATCCTCCCAGGGCTTGGGAGAACACTGAAGCTTTCTTT	CASRHPPRAWENTEAFF
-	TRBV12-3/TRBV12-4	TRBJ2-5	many	TGTGCCAGCGCCCTCGGGCTAGCCGAGACCCAGTACTTC	CASALGLAETQYF
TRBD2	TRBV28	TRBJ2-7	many	TGTGCCAGCAGTCTACCGACTAGCGGGGGAGGCTACGAGCAGTACTTC	CASSLPTSGGGYEQYF
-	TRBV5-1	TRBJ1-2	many	TGCGCCAGCAGGATACTATCAGATGGAGCTAACTATGGCTACACCTTC	CASRILSDGANYGYTF
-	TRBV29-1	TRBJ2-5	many	TGCAGCGTTGAATACACCCCGGAGACCCAGTACTTC	CSVEYTPETQYF
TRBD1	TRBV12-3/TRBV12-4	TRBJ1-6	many	TGTGCCAGCAGACAGGGGATTAATTCACCCCTCCACTTT	CASRQGINSPLHF
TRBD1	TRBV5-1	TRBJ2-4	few	TGCGCCAGCAGCTTGGAGGCAGGGGGCCTCAAAAACATTCAGTACTTC	CASSLEAGGLKNIQYF
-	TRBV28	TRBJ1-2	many	TGTGCCAGCAGTTTAGGAACAGACGGATACTATGGCTACACCTTC	CASSLGTDGYYGYTF
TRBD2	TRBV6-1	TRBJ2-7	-	TGTGCCAGCCTGACTAGCGGGGGGAGCGAGCAGTACTTC	CASLTSGGSEQYF
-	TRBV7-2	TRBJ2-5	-	TGTGCCAGCAGTCTCCAGCAGGGAGAGACCCAGTACTTC	CASSLQQGETQYF
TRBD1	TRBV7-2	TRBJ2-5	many	TGTGCCAGCACCTCAGACAGGGGCATAAAAGAGACCCAGTACTTC	CASTSDRGIKETQYF
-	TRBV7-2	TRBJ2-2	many	TGTGCCAGCAGCTTGGTGGAGAACACCGGGGAGCTGTTTTTT	CASSLVENTGELFF
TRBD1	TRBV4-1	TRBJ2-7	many	TGCGCCAGCAGCATGGGTGGGACAGGGGGCCTCTACGAGCAGTACTTC	CASSMGGTGGLYEQYF
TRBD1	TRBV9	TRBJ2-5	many	TGTGCCAGCAGCGCGGGACAGTTATCAGAGACCCAGTACTTC	CASSAGQLSETQYF
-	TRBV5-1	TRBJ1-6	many	TGCGCCAGCAGCTTGCATTCCAATAATTCACCCCTCCACTTT	CASSLHSNNSPLHF
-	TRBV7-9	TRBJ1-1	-	TGTGCCAGCAGCCCCCCCTCGGAGGTTGAAGCTTTCTTT	CASSPPSEVEAFF
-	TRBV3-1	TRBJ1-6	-	TGTGCCAGCAGCCAAGATTTCCGGACCCTCCACTTT	CASSQDFRTLHF
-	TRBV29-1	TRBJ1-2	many	TGCAGCGTTGTAGAGGGTAATGGCTACACCTTC	CSVVEGNGYTF
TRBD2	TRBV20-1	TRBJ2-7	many	TGCAGTGCTAGGTCTCTAGCGGGAGGAAACTACGAGCAGTACTTC	CSARSLAGGNYEQYF
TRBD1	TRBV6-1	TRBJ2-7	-	TGTGCCAGCAGCCGAACCCCAACCGGGACAGGGGGCTACGAGCAGTACTTC	CASSRTPTGTGGYEQYF
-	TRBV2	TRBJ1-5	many	TGTGCCAGCAGCCGAAAGATGGTGGGCAATCAGCCCCAGCATTTT	CASSRKMVGNQPQHF
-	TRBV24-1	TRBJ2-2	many	TGTGCCACCCTCGTGCCGAACACCGGGGAGCTGTTTTTT	CATLVPNTGELFF
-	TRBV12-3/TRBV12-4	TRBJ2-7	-	TGTGCCAGCAGTTCAAATGAAAATCCCTACGAGCAGTACTTC	CASSSNENPYEQYF